The 17 T cell receptor beta chains reported below all come from one sample, sequenced in a study of blood T cell repertoires in COVID-19. Repertoires were generated with immunoSEQ multiplex PCR, while TCRdb's copy carries only in-frame clones and drops some. Of approximately 170,000 clones listed, around 87% are singletons. What was sequenced was peripheral blood. The receptors derive from a woman aged 80 or older in a cohort sampled during active or convalescent COVID-19.

The genes are TRBV18 and TRBJ1-4; D is perhaps TRBD1 (6 bases). From germline, CDR1 is KGHSH and CDR2 LQKENI. This CDR3 spans 16 amino acids. Trimming took 4 bases from V and 0 from J, leaving 12 bases between them. CDR3 residues: CASSLGTPTTNEKLFF. The CDR3 DNA reads as TGTGCCAGCTCACTCGGGACACCAACAACTAATGAAAAACTGTTTTTT. Looking up the rest from reference TRBV18 and TRBJ1-4 gives the full variable domain: NAGVMQNPRHLVRRRGQEARLRCSPMKGHSHVYWYRQLPEEGLKFMVYLQKENIIDESGMPKERFSAEFPKEGPSILRIQQVVRGDSAAYFCASSLGTPTTNEKLFFGSGTQLSVL.

The table lists this clone with a few counts. This chain uses TRBV10-2 with TRBJ1-1; no reliable D call. CDR3 length: 15 amino acids. The V and J ends lost 4 bases and 4 bases respectively, with 16 bases between them. Per the germline V gene, CDR1 is WSHSY and CDR2 is SAAADI. Written as DNA, the CDR3 is TGCGCCAGCAGTGTAGAGCCCCAACGGGTCACTGAAGCTTTCTTT. It translates to CASSVEPQRVTEAFF.

The rearrangement uses TRBV6-6 and TRBJ1-3, with 8 bases aligning to TRBD1. J was trimmed by 0 bases and V by 3 bases; bases with no gene match: 4. The CDR3 runs to 16 residues. Germline-derived CDR1 and CDR2 are MNHNY and SVGAGI (reference sequence). CDR3 sequence reads: CASSYKTGGSGNTIYF. The CDR3 coding sequence is TGTGCCAGCAGTTATAAAACAGGGGGCTCTGGAAACACCATATATTTT.

In this sample, this clone turned up a few times. The chain couples TRBV5-1 to TRBJ1-2; D gene ambiguous. This CDR3 contains 12 residues. Trimming stripped 1 base from V and 4 bases from J, with 5 bases between. Germline values: CDR1 SGHRS, CDR2 YFSETQ. For the CDR3, the DNA is TGCGCCAGCAGCTTGAATAGCTATGGCTACACCTTC. It codes for CASSLNSYGYTF.

The chain has TRBV24-1 and TRBJ2-3; tentatively, D is TRBD1 (6 bases). There are 15 residues in the CDR3. Germline V CDR1 and CDR2: KGHDR, SFDVKD. V gave up 7 bases and J gave up 1 base, with 14 bases separating them. In DNA form, the CDR3 reads TGTGCCACCAGCAAGCAAAGACAGGGCACAGATACGCAGTATTTT. Amino acids: CATSKQRQGTDTQYF.

The chain joins TRBV7-9 to TRBJ1-2; TRBD1 is a possible D gene (5 bases). Germline assignment: CDR1 SEHNR and CDR2 FQNEAQ (reference sequence). The CDR3 spans 15 residues. The ends were cut back, 1 base at V and 2 bases at J, with 11 bases in the middle. CDR3 DNA: TGTGCCAGCAGCTTAGTTGGCAGGGTGAACTATGGCTACACCTTC. Amino acids: CASSLVGRVNYGYTF.

The V and J genes are TRBV6-6 and TRBJ1-3; possibly TRBD1 for D (5 bases). The CDR3 has 15 amino acids. Germline V gene sequence: CDR1 MNHNY, CDR2 SVGAGI (reference sequence). The V end lost 0 bases, the J end lost 1 base, and 7 bases lay between the germline ends. The CDR3 DNA reads as TGTGCCAGCAGTTACTCCTCAGGGTCTGGAAACACCATATATTTT. As protein: CASSYSSGSGNTIYF.

The chain carries TRBV20-1 and TRBJ1-5, with D unresolved. Looked up from germline, CDR1 is DFQATT and CDR2 is SNEGSKA (reference sequence). The CDR3 contains 12 residues. The V end was cut by 3 bases, the J end by 5 bases, with 8 bases between. CDR3 protein: CSASPPDQPQHF. The CDR3 nucleotides read TGCAGTGCTAGTCCCCCCGATCAGCCCCAGCATTTT.

The rearrangement uses TRBV27 and TRBJ1-6; 7 nucleotides align to TRBD1. The CDR3 runs 15 residues. CDR1 and CDR2 from the germline V gene are MNHEY and SMNVEV (reference sequence). Germline trimming cut 5 bases from V and 6 bases from J; bases unmatched to any gene: 7. Written as DNA, the CDR3 is TGTGCCAGCAGTCTCGGGACAGCGATTAATTCACCCCTCCACTTT. It specifies CASSLGTAINSPLHF.

The chain has TRBV19 and TRBJ1-3; 7 nucleotides agree with TRBD1. Per germline, CDR1 LNHDA and CDR2 SQIVND (reference sequence). V was pared by 9 bases and J by 0 bases, with 11 bases of the junction left unmatched. The CDR3 sequence is 16 residues long. The chain's CDR3 is CASLKDRLSSGNTIYF. The DNA of the CDR3 is TGTGCCAGCCTCAAGGACAGGTTAAGCTCTGGAAACACCATATATTTT.

V usage is TRBV3-1 (or the pseudogene TRBV3-2) and J usage is TRBJ1-3; D may be TRBD1 (5 bases). The CDR3 loop spans 16 amino acids. Germline assignment: CDR1 LGHDT and CDR2 YNNKEL (reference sequence). Trimming pared 1 base from V and 2 bases from J, leaving 12 bases between. The CDR3, as DNA: TGTGCCAGCAGCCAAGTGGGGGGAAAGGCTGGAAACACCATATATTTT. Its protein product is CASSQVGGKAGNTIYF.

V and J are TRBV7-9 and TRBJ1-6, with D tentatively TRBD1 (6 bases). The CDR3 runs to 16 residues. CDR1 SEHNR and CDR2 FQNEAQ come from the germline V gene (reference sequence). V lost 4 bases, J lost 6 bases, and 16 bases lay in between. The CDR3 coding sequence is TGTGCCAGCAGCTCCGGACAGACTTTCTTTAATTCACCCCTCCACTTT. Translated: CASSSGQTFFNSPLHF. Combining the CDR3 with reference TRBV7-9 and TRBJ1-6 gives the whole variable domain DTGVSQNPRHKITKRGQNVTFRCDPISEHNRLYWYRQTLGQGPEFLTYFQNEAQLEKSRLLSDRFSAERPKGSFSTLEIQRTEQGDSAMYLCASSSGQTFFNSPLHFGNGTRLTVT.

This chain connects TRBV19 to TRBJ2-1; D is unclear. The V end lost 5 bases, the J end lost 4 bases, and 18 bases lay between the germline ends. CDR3 size: 16 residues. CDR1 is LNHDA and CDR2 is SQIVND in the germline V gene (reference sequence). The CDR3 protein is CASSARLQVGYNEQFF. The CDR3 nucleotides are TGTGCCAGTAGTGCCCGACTCCAAGTCGGTTACAATGAGCAGTTCTTC.

The rearrangement links TRBV4-3 to TRBJ1-2; 8 bases line up with TRBD1. Germline V CDR1 and CDR2: LGHNA, YSLEER. This CDR3 contains 14 residues. Losses at the gene ends were 1 base for V and 8 bases for J; bases not matched to a gene: 6. CDR3 coding DNA: TGCGCCAGCAGCCAAGTTGGGACAGGAGGCGGCTACACCTTC. Protein product: CASSQVGTGGGYTF.

The chain carries TRBV7-9 and TRBJ1-4; D remains unclear. The CDR3 consists of 16 residues. Germline CDR1 reads SEHNR; CDR2 reads FQNEAQ (reference sequence). Trimming pared 7 bases from V and 4 bases from J, leaving 19 bases between. In DNA form, the CDR3 reads TGTGCCAGCACCCCTTCATGGCAGCGGGGTAATGAAAAACTGTTTTTT. As protein: CASTPSWQRGNEKLFF.

This clone was seen only once. V is TRBV27 and J is TRBJ1-2; 7 positions match TRBD1. The CDR3 is 13 residues long. V trimming: 6 bases; J trimming: 4 bases; junction bases outside the gene matches: 5. In germline, CDR1 is MNHEY, CDR2 SMNVEV (reference sequence). Here the CDR3 DNA reads TGTGCCAGCAGGCGGACAGGCTCCTATGGCTACACCTTC. This encodes CASRRTGSYGYTF.

The genes are TRBV7-9 and TRBJ2-1; D remains unclear. CDR1 is SEHNR and CDR2 is FQNEAQ in the germline V gene (reference sequence). The length of the CDR3 is 12 residues. Between the trimmed V and J ends, which lost 5 bases and 3 bases, there was a span of 5 bases. CDR3 nucleotides: TGTGCCAGCAGCCTAAACTACAATGAGCAGTTCTTC. Its protein is CASSLNYNEQFF.